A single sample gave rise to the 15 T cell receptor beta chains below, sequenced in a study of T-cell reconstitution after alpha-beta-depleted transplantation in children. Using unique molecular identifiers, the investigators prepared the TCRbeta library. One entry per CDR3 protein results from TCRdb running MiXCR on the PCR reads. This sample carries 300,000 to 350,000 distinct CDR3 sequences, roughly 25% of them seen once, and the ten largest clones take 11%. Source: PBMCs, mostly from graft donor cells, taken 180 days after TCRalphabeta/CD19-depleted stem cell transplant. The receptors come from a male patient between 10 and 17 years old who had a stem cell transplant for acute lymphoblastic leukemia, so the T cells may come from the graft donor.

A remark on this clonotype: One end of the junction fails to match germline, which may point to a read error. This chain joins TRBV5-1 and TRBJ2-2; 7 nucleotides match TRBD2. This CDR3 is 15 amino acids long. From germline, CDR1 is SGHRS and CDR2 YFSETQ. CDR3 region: CASSPAGRNTGELLF. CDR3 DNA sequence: TGCGCCAGCAGCCCAGCGGGGCGGAACACCGGGGAGCTGTTATTT.

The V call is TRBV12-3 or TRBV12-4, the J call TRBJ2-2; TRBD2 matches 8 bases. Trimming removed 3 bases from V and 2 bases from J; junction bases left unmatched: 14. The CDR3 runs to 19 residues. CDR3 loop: CASSLVFRGLVVNTGELFF. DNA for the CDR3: TGTGCCAGCAGTTTGGTATTCCGGGGACTAGTCGTTAACACCGGGGAGCTGTTTTTT.

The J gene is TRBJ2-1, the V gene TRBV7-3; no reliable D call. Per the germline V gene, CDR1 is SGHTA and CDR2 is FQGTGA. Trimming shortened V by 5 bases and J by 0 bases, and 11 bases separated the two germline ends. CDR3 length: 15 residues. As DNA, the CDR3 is TGTGCCAGCAGCACTCATCTAAGCTCCTACAATGAGCAGTTCTTC. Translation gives CASSTHLSSYNEQFF.

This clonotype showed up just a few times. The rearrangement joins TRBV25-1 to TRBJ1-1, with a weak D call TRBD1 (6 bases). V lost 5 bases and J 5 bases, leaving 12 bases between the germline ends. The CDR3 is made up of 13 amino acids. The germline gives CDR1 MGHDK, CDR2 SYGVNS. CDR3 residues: CASSSYRVTEAFF. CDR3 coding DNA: TGTGCCAGCAGTTCCTACAGGGTTACTGAAGCTTTCTTT.

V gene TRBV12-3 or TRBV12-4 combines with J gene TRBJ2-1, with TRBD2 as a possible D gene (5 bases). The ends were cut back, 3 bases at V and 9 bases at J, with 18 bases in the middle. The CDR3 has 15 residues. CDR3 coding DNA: TGTGCCAGCAGTTTCACCTTACTAGATTGGAGTGAGCAGTTCTTC. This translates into CASSFTLLDWSEQFF.

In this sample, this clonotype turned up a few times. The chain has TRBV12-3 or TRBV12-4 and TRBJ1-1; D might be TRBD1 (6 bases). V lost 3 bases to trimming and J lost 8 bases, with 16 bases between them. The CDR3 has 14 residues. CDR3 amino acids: CASSFRGARSEAFF. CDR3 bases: TGTGCCAGCAGTTTCCGGGGGGCGCGTTCCGAAGCTTTCTTT.

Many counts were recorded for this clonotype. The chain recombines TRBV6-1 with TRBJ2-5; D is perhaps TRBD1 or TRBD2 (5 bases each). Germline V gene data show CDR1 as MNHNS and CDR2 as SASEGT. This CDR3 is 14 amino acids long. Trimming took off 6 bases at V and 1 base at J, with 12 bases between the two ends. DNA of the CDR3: TGTGCCAGCAGAGGGGAGCACCTCCAAGAGACCCAGTACTTC. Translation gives CASRGEHLQETQYF.

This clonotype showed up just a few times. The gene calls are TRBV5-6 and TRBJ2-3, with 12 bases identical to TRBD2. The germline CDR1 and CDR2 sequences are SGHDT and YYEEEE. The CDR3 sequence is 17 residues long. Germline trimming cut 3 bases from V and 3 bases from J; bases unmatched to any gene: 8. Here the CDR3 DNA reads TGTGCCAGCAGCTCGTTGACTAGCGGGAGATTAACAGATACGCAGTATTTT. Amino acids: CASSSLTSGRLTDTQYF.

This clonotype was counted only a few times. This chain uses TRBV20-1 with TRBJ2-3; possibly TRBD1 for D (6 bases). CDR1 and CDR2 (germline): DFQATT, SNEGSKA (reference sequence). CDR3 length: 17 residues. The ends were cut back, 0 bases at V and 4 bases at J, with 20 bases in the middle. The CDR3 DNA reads TGCAGTGCTAGAGAATGGGGAGCCCTCAGGGGCGCAGATACGCAGTATTTT. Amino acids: CSAREWGALRGADTQYF.

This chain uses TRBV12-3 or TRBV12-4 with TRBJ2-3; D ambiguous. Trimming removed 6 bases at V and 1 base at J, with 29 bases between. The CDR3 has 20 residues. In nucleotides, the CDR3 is TGTGCCAGCAGCCTTTCGGTCGGCAGTTCCCGCGGTGGAGGCACAGATACGCAGTATTTT. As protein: CASSLSVGSSRGGGTDTQYF.

The CDR3 loop is CASSPTLMSLNTGELFF. The CDR3 nucleotides read TGTGCCAGCTCACCGACACTTATGTCCTTGAACACCGGGGAGCTGTTTTTT. This chain joins TRBV18 and TRBJ2-2; D is uncertain. Germline values: CDR1 KGHSH, CDR2 LQKENI. V was trimmed by 3 bases and J by 1 base, leaving 15 bases between them. CDR3 length: 17 amino acids.

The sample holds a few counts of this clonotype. DNA of the CDR3: TGCGCCAGCAGTTATCGGGGAGATCCGAACACTGAAGCTTTCTTT. Its translation is CASSYRGDPNTEAFF. The V gene is TRBV5-1, the J gene TRBJ1-1, with no clear D. Trimming shortened V by 5 bases and J by 1 base, and 15 bases separated the two germline ends. Looked up from germline, CDR1 is SGHRS and CDR2 is YFSETQ. This CDR3 region has 15 residues. The entire variable domain, with the rest obtained from reference TRBV5-1 and TRBJ1-1, is as follows: KAGVTQTPRYLIKTRGQQVTLSCSPISGHRSVSWYQQTPGQGLQFLFEYFSETQRNKGNFPGRFSGRQFSNSRSEMNVSTLELGDSALYLCASSYRGDPNTEAFFGQGTRLTVV.

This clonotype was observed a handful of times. The chain's CDR3 is CASAQGHEKLFF. DNA of the CDR3: TGTGCCAGCGCGCAGGGTCATGAAAAACTGTTTTTT. This chain joins TRBV2 and TRBJ1-4, with D perhaps TRBD1 (5 bases). V dropped 8 bases and J dropped 6 bases, with 10 bases sitting between them. Germline V gives CDR1 SNHLY, CDR2 FYNNEI. This CDR3 has 12 amino acids.

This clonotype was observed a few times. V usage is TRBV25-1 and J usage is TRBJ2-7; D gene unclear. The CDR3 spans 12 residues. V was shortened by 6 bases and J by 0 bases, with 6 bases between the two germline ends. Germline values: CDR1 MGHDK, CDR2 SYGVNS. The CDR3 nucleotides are TGTGCCAGCAGGGACCTCTCCTACGAGCAGTACTTC. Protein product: CASRDLSYEQYF.

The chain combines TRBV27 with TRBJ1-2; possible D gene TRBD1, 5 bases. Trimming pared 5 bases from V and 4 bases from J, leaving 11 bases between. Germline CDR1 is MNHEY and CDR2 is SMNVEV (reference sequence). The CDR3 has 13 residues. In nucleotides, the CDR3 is TGTGCCAGCAGTCCCCGGGGCGTCTATGGCTACACCTTC. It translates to CASSPRGVYGYTF.